This TCR beta chain derives from a study of blood T cell repertoires in COVID-19. Looking at the study overall: The United States, Italy and Spain supplied acute and convalescent COVID-19 samples. From T cells, B-cell-depleted T cells, or PBMCs came the material, which was cDNA or gDNA.

In the original workflow: Estimates of nucleated cell counts were drawn from the amplification of reference gene primers. The table came from immunoSEQ multiplex PCR; TCRdb's copy has only in-frame clones and leaves some out. V and J calls and clone size are copied from that table; D and trimming were computed from the DNA. This repertoire shows 44,000 or so clones, 85% to 90% found once; its top ten account for under 9.5%. V lost 4 bases, J lost 0 bases, and 6 bases stayed unmatched. CDR1 MNHEY and CDR2 SVGAGI come from the germline V gene. This CDR3 has 15 residues. Sequencing was carried out using peripheral blood. This chain uses TRBV6-5 with TRBJ2-7, with 7 nucleotides matching TRBD1. The sequence derives from a human donor in a cohort sampled during active COVID-19. CDR3 sequence (DNA): TGTGCCAGCAGTTCAGGGGGTGGAGGCTCCTACGAGCAGTACTTC. The encoded protein is CASSSGGGGSYEQYF.